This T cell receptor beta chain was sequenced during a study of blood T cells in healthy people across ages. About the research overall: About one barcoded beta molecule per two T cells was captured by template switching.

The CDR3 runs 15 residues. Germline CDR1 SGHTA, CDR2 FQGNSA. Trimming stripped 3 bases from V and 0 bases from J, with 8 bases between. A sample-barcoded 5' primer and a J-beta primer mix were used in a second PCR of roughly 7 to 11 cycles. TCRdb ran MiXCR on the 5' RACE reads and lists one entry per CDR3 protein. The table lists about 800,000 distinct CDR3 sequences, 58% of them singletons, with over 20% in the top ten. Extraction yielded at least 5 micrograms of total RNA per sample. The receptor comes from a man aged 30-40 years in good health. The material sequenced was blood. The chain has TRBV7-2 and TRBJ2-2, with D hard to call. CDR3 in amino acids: CASSFGPANTGELFF. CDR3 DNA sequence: TGTGCCAGCAGCTTTGGACCGGCGAACACCGGGGAGCTGTTTTTT.